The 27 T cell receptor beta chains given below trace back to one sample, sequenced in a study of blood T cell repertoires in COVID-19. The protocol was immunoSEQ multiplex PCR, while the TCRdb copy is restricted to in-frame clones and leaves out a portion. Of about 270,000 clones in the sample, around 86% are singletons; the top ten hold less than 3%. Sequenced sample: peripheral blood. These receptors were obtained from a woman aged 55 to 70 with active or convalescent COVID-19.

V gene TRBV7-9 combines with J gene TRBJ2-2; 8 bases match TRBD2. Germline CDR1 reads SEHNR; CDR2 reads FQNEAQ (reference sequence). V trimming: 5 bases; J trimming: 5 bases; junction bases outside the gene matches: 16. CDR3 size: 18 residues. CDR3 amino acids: CASSEKHGGAVRTGELFF. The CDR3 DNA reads TGTGCCAGCAGCGAAAAGCACGGGGGGGCCGTAAGGACCGGGGAGCTGTTTTTT.

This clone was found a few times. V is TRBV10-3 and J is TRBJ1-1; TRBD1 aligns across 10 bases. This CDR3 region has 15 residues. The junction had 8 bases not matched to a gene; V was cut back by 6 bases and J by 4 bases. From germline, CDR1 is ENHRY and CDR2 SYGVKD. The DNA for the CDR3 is TGTGCCATCAGGACAGGGGGCGGAGGAGCCACTGAAGCTTTCTTT. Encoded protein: CAIRTGGGGATEAFF.

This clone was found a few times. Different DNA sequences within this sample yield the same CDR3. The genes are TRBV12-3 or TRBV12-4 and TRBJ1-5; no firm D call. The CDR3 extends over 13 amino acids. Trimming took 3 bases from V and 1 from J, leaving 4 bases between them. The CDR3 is CASSLLSNQPQHF. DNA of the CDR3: TGTGCCAGCAGTTTGTTAAGCAATCAGCCCCAGCATTTT.

CDR3 residues: CASSQASGTGTGNTIYF. CDR3 in DNA: TGCGCCAGCAGCCAAGCTTCCGGGACAGGGACTGGAAACACCATATATTTT. J is TRBJ1-3 and V is TRBV4-3; 9 bases are shared with TRBD1. CDR1 is LGHNA and CDR2 is YSLEER in the germline V gene. The CDR3 consists of 17 residues. Trimming took 1 base from V and 2 from J; bases not matched to a gene: 6.

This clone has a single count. The CDR3 loop is CASSPPGLVSGNEQFF. The CDR3 DNA is TGTGCCAGCAGCCCTCCCGGACTAGTCTCAGGCAATGAGCAGTTCTTC. V gene TRBV3-1 (or the pseudogene TRBV3-2) combines with J gene TRBJ2-1; 7 nucleotides agree with TRBD2. The CDR3 runs to 16 residues. V dropped 4 bases and J dropped 6; count of bases not matched to a gene: 12. From germline, CDR1 is LGHDT and CDR2 YNNKEL (reference sequence).

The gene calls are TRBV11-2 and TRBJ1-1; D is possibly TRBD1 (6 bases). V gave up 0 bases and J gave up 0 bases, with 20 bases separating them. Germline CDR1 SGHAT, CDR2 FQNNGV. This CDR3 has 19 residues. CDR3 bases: TGTGCCAGCAGCTTAGATGGTGGGGGCAGGTTAATCTTGAACACTGAAGCTTTCTTT. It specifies CASSLDGGGRLILNTEAFF.

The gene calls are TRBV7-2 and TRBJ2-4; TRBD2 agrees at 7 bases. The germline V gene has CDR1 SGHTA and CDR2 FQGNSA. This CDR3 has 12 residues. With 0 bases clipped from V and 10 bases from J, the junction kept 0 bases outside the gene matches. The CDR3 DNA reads TGTGCCAGCAGCTTAGCGGGGGGGATTCAGTACTTC. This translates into CASSLAGGIQYF.

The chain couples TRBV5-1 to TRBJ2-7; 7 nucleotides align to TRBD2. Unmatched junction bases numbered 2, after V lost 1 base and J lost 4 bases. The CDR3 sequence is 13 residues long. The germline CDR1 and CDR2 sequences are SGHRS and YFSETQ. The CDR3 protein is CASSLSGRYEQYF. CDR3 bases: TGCGCCAGCAGCTTGTCCGGGAGGTACGAGCAGTACTTC.

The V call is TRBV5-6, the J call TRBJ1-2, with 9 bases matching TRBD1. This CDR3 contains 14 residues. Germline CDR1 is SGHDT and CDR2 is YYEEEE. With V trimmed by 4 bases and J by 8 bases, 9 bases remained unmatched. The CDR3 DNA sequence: TGTGCCAGCAGCCCACGGGACAGGGAGAGCGGCTACACCTTC. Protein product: CASSPRDRESGYTF.

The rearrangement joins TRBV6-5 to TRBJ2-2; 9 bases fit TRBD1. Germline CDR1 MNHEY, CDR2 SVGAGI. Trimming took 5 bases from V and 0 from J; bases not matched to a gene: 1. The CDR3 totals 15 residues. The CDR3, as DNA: TGTGCCAGCAGTACAGGGGGCGCGAACACCGGGGAGCTGTTTTTT. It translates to CASSTGGANTGELFF.

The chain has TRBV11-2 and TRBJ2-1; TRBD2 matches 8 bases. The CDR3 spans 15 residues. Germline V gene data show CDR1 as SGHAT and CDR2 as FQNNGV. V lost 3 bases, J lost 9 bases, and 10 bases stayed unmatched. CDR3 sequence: CASSFGGGPGSEQFF. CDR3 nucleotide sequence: TGTGCCAGCAGCTTCGGGGGGGGTCCCGGGAGTGAGCAGTTCTTC.

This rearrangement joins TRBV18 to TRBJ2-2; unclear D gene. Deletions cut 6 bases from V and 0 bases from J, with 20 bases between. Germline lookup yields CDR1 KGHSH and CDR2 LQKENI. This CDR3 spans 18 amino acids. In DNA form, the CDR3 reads TGTGCCAGCTCGCCAGAGACTGATAAGATATCGAACACCGGGGAGCTGTTTTTT. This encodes CASSPETDKISNTGELFF.

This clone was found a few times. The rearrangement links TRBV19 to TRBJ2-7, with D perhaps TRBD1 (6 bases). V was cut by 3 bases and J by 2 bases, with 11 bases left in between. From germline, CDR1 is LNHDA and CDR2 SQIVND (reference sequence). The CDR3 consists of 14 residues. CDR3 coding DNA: TGTGCCAGTAGTATCGGCAGGGGTCCCTACGAGCAGTACTTC. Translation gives CASSIGRGPYEQYF.

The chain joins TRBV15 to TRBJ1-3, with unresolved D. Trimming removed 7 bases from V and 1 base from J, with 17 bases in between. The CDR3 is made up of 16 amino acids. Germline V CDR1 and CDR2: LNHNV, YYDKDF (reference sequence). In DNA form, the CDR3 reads TGTGCCACCACCCCTCGGGTTCGGTGGTCTGGAAACACCATATATTTT. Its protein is CATTPRVRWSGNTIYF.

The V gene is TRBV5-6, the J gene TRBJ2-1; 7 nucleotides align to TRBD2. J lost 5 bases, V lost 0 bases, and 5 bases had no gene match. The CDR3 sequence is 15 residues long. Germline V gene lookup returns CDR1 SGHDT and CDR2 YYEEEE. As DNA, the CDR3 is TGTGCCAGCAGCTTGGGGTTAGGGACTAACAATGAGCAGTTCTTC. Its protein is CASSLGLGTNNEQFF. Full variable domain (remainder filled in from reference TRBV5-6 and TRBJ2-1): DAGVTQSPTHLIKTRGQQVTLRCSPKSGHDTVSWYQQALGQGPQFIFQYYEEEERQRGNFPDRFSGHQFPNYSSELNVNALLLGDSALYLCASSLGLGTNNEQFFGPGTRLTVL.

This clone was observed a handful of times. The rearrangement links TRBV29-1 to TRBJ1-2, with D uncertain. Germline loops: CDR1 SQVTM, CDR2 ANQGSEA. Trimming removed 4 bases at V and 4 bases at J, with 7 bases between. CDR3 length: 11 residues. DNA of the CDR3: TGCAGCGTTGTCGGGGTCTATGGCTACACCTTC. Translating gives CSVVGVYGYTF.

Here the CDR3 reads CASSRGGQANDYEQYF. The CDR3 DNA sequence: TGTGCCAGCAGCCGCGGAGGTCAGGCAAACGATTACGAGCAGTACTTC. The chain links TRBV3-1 (or the pseudogene TRBV3-2) to TRBJ2-5, with a weak D call TRBD2 (5 bases). The DNA matches TRBJ2-7 better at its end, which makes the J call doubtful. The CDR3 is 16 amino acids. CDR1 and CDR2 from the germline V gene are LGHDT and YNNKEL (reference sequence).

The CDR3, as DNA: TGCGCCAGCAGCCAAGCTACGCGGGAGACCCAGTACTTC. Protein: CASSQATRETQYF. The chain joins TRBV4-3 to TRBJ2-5; D remains unclear. Germline V gene lookup returns CDR1 LGHNA and CDR2 YSLEER. The length of the CDR3 is 13 residues. V was pared by 1 base and J by 5 bases, with 8 bases between.

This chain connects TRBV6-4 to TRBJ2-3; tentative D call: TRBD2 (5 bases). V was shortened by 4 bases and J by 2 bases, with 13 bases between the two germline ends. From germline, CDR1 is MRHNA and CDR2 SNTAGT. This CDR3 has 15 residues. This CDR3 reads CASSVSRLHTDTQYF. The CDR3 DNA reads TGTGCCAGCAGTGTATCGAGACTACACACAGATACGCAGTATTTT.

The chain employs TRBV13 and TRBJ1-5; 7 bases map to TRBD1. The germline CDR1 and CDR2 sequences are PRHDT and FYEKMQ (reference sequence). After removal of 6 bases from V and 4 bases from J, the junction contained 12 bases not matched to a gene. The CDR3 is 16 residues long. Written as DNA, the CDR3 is TGTGCCAGCAGGAACCCGTCGAGACAGGGAAATCAGCCCCAGCATTTT. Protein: CASRNPSRQGNQPQHF.

CDR3: CASSADTSNYGYTF. The CDR3 DNA is TGTGCCAGCAGTGCAGACACCTCTAACTATGGCTACACCTTC. This chain links TRBV2 with TRBJ1-2; D gene ambiguous. V shed 4 bases and J shed 0 bases, with 9 bases lying between them. Germline values: CDR1 SNHLY, CDR2 FYNNEI. This CDR3 is 14 amino acids long.

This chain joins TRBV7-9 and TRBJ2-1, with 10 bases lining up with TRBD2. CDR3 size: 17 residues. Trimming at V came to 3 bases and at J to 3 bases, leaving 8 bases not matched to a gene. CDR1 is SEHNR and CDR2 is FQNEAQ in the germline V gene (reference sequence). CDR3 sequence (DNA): TGTGCCAGCAGCTTGAGGAGCGGGGGGGCCATCTACAATGAGCAGTTCTTC. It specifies CASSLRSGGAIYNEQFF.

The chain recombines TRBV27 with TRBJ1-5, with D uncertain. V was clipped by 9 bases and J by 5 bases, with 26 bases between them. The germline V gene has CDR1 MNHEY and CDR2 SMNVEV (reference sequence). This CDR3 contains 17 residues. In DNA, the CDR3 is TGTGCCAGGAAACACTACACCGGGCCCGGAGGAGATCAGCCCCAGCATTTT. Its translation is CARKHYTGPGGDQPQHF.

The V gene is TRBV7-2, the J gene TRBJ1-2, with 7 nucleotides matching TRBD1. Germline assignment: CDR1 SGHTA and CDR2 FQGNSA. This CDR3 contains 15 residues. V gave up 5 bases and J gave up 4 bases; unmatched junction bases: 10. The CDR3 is CASSLEGGGIYGYTF. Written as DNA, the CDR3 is TGTGCCAGCAGCCTAGAAGGGGGCGGAATCTATGGCTACACCTTC.

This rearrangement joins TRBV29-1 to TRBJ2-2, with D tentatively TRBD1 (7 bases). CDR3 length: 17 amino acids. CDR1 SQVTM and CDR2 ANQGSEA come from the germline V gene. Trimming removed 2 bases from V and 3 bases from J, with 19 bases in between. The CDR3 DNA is TGCAGCGTTGAAAATACAGGGGAGGCCCCCTACACCGGGGAGCTGTTTTTT. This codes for CSVENTGEAPYTGELFF.

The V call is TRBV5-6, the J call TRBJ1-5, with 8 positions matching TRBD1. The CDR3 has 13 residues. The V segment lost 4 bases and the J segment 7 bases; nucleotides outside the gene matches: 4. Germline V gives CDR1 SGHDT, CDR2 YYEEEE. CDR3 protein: CASSADRDQPQHF. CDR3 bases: TGTGCCAGCAGCGCGGACAGGGACCAGCCCCAGCATTTT.

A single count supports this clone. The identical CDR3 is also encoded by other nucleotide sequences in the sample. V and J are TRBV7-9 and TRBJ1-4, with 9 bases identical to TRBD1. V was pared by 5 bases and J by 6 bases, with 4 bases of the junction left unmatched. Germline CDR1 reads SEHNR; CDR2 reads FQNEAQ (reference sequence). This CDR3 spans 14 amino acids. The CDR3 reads CASSLGQGDEKLFF. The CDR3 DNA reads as TGTGCCAGCAGCCTGGGACAGGGTGATGAAAAACTGTTTTTT.